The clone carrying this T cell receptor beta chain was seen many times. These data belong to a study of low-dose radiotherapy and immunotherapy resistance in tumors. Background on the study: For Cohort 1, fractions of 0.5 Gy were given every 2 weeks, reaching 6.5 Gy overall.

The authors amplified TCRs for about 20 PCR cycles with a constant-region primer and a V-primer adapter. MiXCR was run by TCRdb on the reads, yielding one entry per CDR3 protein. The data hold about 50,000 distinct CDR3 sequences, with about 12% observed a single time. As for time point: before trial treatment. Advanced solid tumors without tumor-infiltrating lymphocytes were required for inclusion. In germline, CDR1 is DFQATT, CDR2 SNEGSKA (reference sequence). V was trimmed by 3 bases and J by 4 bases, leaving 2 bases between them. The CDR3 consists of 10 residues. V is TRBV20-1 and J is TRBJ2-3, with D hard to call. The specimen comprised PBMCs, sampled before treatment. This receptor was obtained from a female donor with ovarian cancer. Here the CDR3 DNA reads TGCAGTGCTAGGGCAGATACGCAGTATTTT. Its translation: CSARADTQYF.